Listed here are 3 T cell receptor beta chains from one sample, sequenced in a study of T-cell memory formation after mild COVID-19 (dated by TCRdb to the early 2020s). Library preparation was by 5' RACE. TCRdb lists the instrument as Illumina NovaSeq 6000. TCRdb cleaned the public reads at Q25 with fastp, built clones with MiXCR and kept in-frame beta chains. All rows with the same CDR3 protein become a single entry with the most common DNA and genes. The sample records around 300,000 distinct CDR3 sequences, roughly 21% of which are singletons. Clones ranked in the top ten supply roughly 21% of the sample. The sequenced sample consisted of PBMCs or a T cell subset sorted from them (not recorded which). These receptors all stem from a man aged 18-30 years who had mild COVID-19 (a few samples of this study predate the infection). The sample titles of this study are shuffled in the database, so cell type and time point are left out; the donor was told from shared clones.

The rearrangement uses TRBV6-5 and TRBJ2-1; D remains unclear. Germline CDR1 and CDR2: MNHEY and SVGAGI. The CDR3 is 15 amino acids. With 0 bases removed from V and 2 bases from J, the gap between germline ends came to 8 bases. This chain's CDR3 is CASSYSVDAYNEQFF. DNA for the CDR3: TGTGCCAGCAGTTACTCCGTGGATGCCTACAATGAGCAGTTCTTC.

This clonotype was seen only a few times. J is TRBJ2-7 and V is TRBV12-3 or TRBV12-4, with 7 bases identical to TRBD2. This CDR3 spans 17 amino acids. Trimming removed 5 bases from V and 2 bases from J; junction bases left unmatched: 15. This chain's CDR3 is CASSIPSRRECPYEQYF. DNA for the CDR3: TGTGCCAGCAGTATACCCAGCAGGCGGGAGTGTCCCTACGAGCAGTACTTC.

The chain links TRBV29-1 to TRBJ2-7; the D gene is possibly TRBD2 (5 bases). Germline V gene data show CDR1 as SQVTM and CDR2 as ANQGSEA. V lost 4 bases, J lost 2 bases, and 6 bases lay in between. The CDR3 consists of 11 residues. CDR3 DNA: TGCAGCGTTGGACTAACCTACGAGCAGTACTTC. Protein product: CSVGLTYEQYF.